This T cell receptor (beta chain) is from a study of blood T cell repertoires in COVID-19. Study-level information: Samples taken during acute and convalescent COVID-19 were collected in the United States, Italy and Spain.

The assay was immunoSEQ multiplex PCR, and TCRdb's table has in-frame clones only and misses some. Counted here are about 52,000 clones, about 82% occurring once; the ten biggest clones make up about 22%. Trimming took 0 bases from V and 5 from J, leaving 8 bases between them. This CDR3 region has 13 residues. CDR1 is SGDLS, CDR2 YYNGEE, per germline. Material: peripheral blood. J is TRBJ1-1 and V is TRBV9; possible D gene TRBD1, 5 bases. This clonotype was sampled from a woman older than 75 with acute or convalescent COVID-19. CDR3 bases: TGTGCCAGCAGCGTAGATCGGGGGACTGAAGCTTTCTTT. This encodes CASSVDRGTEAFF.